This T cell receptor (beta chain) is from a study of blood T cell repertoires in COVID-19. The CDR3 covers 14 residues. The V end was cut by 0 bases, the J end by 5 bases, with 12 bases between. Germline assignment: CDR1 SGHRS and CDR2 YFSETQ. Assay used: immunoSEQ multiplex PCR; TCRdb lists only in-frame clones, some missing. This sample carries tens of thousands of clones, more than 80% of them seen once, and the ten largest clones take about 12%. This chain links TRBV5-1 with TRBJ2-7; D perhaps matches TRBD2 (6 bases). The clonotype originates from a human donor in a cohort sampled during active COVID-19. Material for sequencing was peripheral blood. The CDR3 DNA follows: TGCGCCAGCAGCTTGGAGGGGACTTCCAACGAGCAGTACTTC. It codes for CASSLEGTSNEQYF.